The clone carrying this T cell receptor (beta chain) was counted ten times or more. What it binds is not known. Each gene name is a mouse one. Coverage ceases 4 residues before the CDR3 finishes, and the germline J gene fills in the end. This entry belongs to a study of CD8+ T cells in alopecia areata. Study details: Each recipient was an approximately 6-11-week-old female C3H/HeJ mouse given skin from an approximately 6-12-month-old C3H/HeJ donor with spontaneous alopecia.

Study-wide results and limits: Higher clonality and more expanded CD8+ clones appeared in lesional than normal scalp. Normal skin's resident alphabeta T cells are also sequenced in scalp samples.

The trim removed 4 bases at V and 4 bases at J, leaving 7 bases unmatched. CDR1 and CDR2 from the germline V gene are FNHDT and SITEND (reference sequence). The CDR3 extends over 15 amino acids. The sequencing template was cDNA reverse transcribed from extracted RNA. The protocol was immunoSEQ multiplex PCR, while the TCRdb copy is restricted to in-frame clones and leaves out a portion. The sample was found to contain some 1,700 clones, and every one recurs. Cells from pooled cutaneous lymph nodes were sorted by CD4, CD8alpha, NKG2D, NKG2ACE and other markers. The rearrangement joins TRBV19 to TRBJ2-1; 8 nucleotides line up with TRBD2. This clonotype originated in a C3H/HeJ mouse with alopecia areata. MHC haplotype of the strain: H2-k. The specimen was CD8+ T cells sorted from a lymph node. CDR3 bases read: TGTGCCAGCAGTTCAGACCACTGGGGGTATGCT. Amino acid sequence: CASSSDHWGYA. The whole CDR3 region reads CASSSDHWGYAEQFF.